These 10 T cell receptor beta chains were sequenced from one sample in a study of T cell changes during pregnancy in multiple sclerosis. The table came from immunoSEQ multiplex PCR; TCRdb's copy has only in-frame clones and leaves some out. The table shows 90,000 to 120,000 clones, with 85% to 95% occurring only once. The source was peripheral blood, collected in the third trimester of pregnancy. These receptors all stem from a female donor in good health, enrolled as a control in a pregnancy study.

This clone is a singleton in its sample. The chain employs TRBV27 and TRBJ2-7, with 7 bases that match TRBD1. CDR3 length: 12 amino acids. V lost 6 bases, J lost 4 bases, and 3 bases stayed unmatched. Germline V gene sequence: CDR1 MNHEY, CDR2 SMNVEV (reference sequence). The chain's CDR3 is CASRGTVYEQYF. The CDR3 DNA sequence: TGTGCCAGCAGGGGGACAGTATACGAGCAGTACTTC.

The CDR3 sequence is CASSFLSTDTQYF. The CDR3 bases are TGTGCCAGCAGCTTTTTGAGCACAGATACGCAGTATTTT. This rearrangement joins TRBV6-5 to TRBJ2-3; D is unclear. The CDR3 is made up of 13 amino acids. V lost 6 bases to trimming and J lost 0 bases, with 7 bases between them. The V gene's germline CDR1 is MNHEY and CDR2 SVGAGI.

The V call is TRBV4-3, the J call TRBJ1-5; a weak D match, TRBD1 (6 bases). The CDR3 runs to 15 residues. Germline loops: CDR1 LGHNA, CDR2 YSLEER. V lost 0 bases to trimming and J lost 7 bases, with 13 bases between them. Here the CDR3 DNA reads TGCGCCAGCAGCCAAGATAGGACAGCGGCACAGCCCCAGCATTTT. Its protein product is CASSQDRTAAQPQHF.

The chain employs TRBV10-3 and TRBJ2-5, with D possibly matching TRBD2 (6 bases). The CDR3 spans 14 residues. Germline V gives CDR1 ENHRY, CDR2 SYGVKD. Trimming removed 10 bases at V and 1 base at J, with 16 bases between. The CDR3 region has the DNA TGTGCCACCCGCCCGGCGGGGCGCCAAGAGACCCAGTACTTC. Its protein is CATRPAGRQETQYF.

The V gene is TRBV6-1, the J gene TRBJ1-2; 9 nucleotides align to TRBD1. This CDR3 is built from 16 residues. Per the germline V gene, CDR1 is MNHNS and CDR2 is SASEGT. Trimming took 3 bases from V and 1 from J; bases not matched to a gene: 6. Here the CDR3 reads CASSDRLTGGNYGYTF. The CDR3 coding sequence is TGTGCCAGCAGTGACCGCCTGACAGGGGGTAACTATGGCTACACCTTC.

This sequence joins TRBV28 and TRBJ1-1, with 9 positions matching TRBD1. Germline lookup yields CDR1 MDHEN and CDR2 SYDVKM. CDR3 length: 14 amino acids. With V trimmed by 1 base and J by 8 bases, 5 bases remained unmatched. CDR3 amino acids: CASSLSDRGSEAFF. The CDR3 nucleotides read TGTGCCAGCAGTTTATCGGACAGGGGCTCGGAAGCTTTCTTT.

The chain is built from TRBV5-4 and TRBJ1-3, with TRBD1 as a possible D gene (5 bases). CDR1 SGHNT and CDR2 YYREEE come from the germline V gene (reference sequence). The CDR3 spans 17 residues. V was clipped by 0 bases and J by 0 bases, with 13 bases between them. CDR3: CASSLEAGVVSGNTIYF. CDR3 in DNA: TGTGCCAGCAGCTTGGAAGCGGGGGTCGTCTCTGGAAACACCATATATTTT.

The CDR3 is CATSRDSYSGANVLTF. The CDR3 DNA sequence: TGTGCCACCAGCAGGGACAGCTACTCTGGGGCCAACGTCCTGACTTTC. The chain couples TRBV15 to TRBJ2-6; D perhaps matches TRBD1 (6 bases). Germline loops: CDR1 LNHNV, CDR2 YYDKDF (reference sequence). The CDR3 has 16 amino acids. With 3 bases removed from V and 0 bases from J, the gap between germline ends came to 9 bases. The full variable domain, rest sourced from reference TRBV15 and TRBJ2-6, is DAMVIQNPRYQVTQFGKPVTLSCSQTLNHNVMYWYQQKSSQAPKLLFHYYDKDFNNEADTPDNFQSRRPNTSFCFLDIRSPGLGDTAMYLCATSRDSYSGANVLTFGAGSRLTVL.

The V gene is TRBV6-1, the J gene TRBJ2-5; 9 nucleotides line up with TRBD1. Germline V gives CDR1 MNHNS, CDR2 SASEGT. This CDR3 region has 14 residues. V was pared by 2 bases and J by 4 bases, with 2 bases of the junction left unmatched. For the CDR3, the DNA is TGTGCCAGCAGTGAACTGGGACAGGGAGAGACCCAGTACTTC. This sequence encodes CASSELGQGETQYF.

The chain combines TRBV12-5 with TRBJ2-2; 7 positions match TRBD1. The CDR3 sequence is 20 residues long. Germline trimming cut 2 bases from V and 4 bases from J; bases unmatched to any gene: 19. Germline CDR1 and CDR2: LGHNT and FRNRAP. CDR3 amino acids: CASGLPTTGTLLTSTGELFF. The CDR3 DNA is TGTGCTAGTGGTTTGCCCACGACAGGGACCCTCCTTACCTCCACCGGGGAGCTGTTTTTT. The full variable domain, in which reference TRBV12-5 and TRBJ2-2 provide the parts outside the CDR3, is DARVTQTPRHKVTEMGQEVTMRCQPILGHNTVFWYRQTMMQGLELLAYFRNRAPLDDSGMPKDRFSAEMPDATLATLKIQPSEPRDSAVYFCASGLPTTGTLLTSTGELFFGEGSRLTVL.